This T cell receptor beta chain was recovered during a study of shared clonotypes between healthy human individuals. Study summary: Plates per donor: three CD4 naive, three CD4 memory, two CD8 naive, one CD8 memory. Study observations and caveats: Several donors showed sharing of 4.5% to 6% of naive CD4 clonotypes. Rarefaction curves obtained for sorted subsets showed sequencing incomplete despite large depth. What naive subsets generally showed was a larger estimated richness than memory subsets showed.

V lost 5 bases, J lost 5 bases, and 18 bases lay in between. The CDR3 totals 16 residues. CDR1 is LNHDA and CDR2 is SQIVND in the germline V gene (reference sequence). Concerning this clone itself: Its matching antigen is unknown.

Profiled with immunoSEQ multiplex PCR; TCRdb holds only in-frame clones, not every one. The sample yields more than 2 million clones, 93% seen once. As defined, naive CD8 cells were CD45RO-negative and positively selected for CCR7, with terminally differentiated effector memory CD45RA+ cells excluded. The receptor comes from a man aged 18 to 29 in good health. Some clones in this sample may be carry-over from other donors' samples. The sequenced sample consisted of naive CD8+ T cells from PBMCs. V gene TRBV19 combines with J gene TRBJ1-4, with D maybe TRBD1 (6 bases). The DNA of the CDR3 is TGTGCCAGTAGTGCCCGCTCGGGGGCGGACAATGAAAAACTGTTTTTT. The encoded protein is CASSARSGADNEKLFF.